This record covers a single T cell receptor beta chain. Other DNA sequences within the sample encode an identical CDR3. The sample originates from a study of cytomegalovirus exposure and HLA in healthy donors. There are 14 residues in the CDR3. The germline V gene has CDR1 SGHDT and CDR2 YYEEEE. V was pared by 4 bases and J by 5 bases, with 13 bases between. With 60 Vbeta and 13 Jbeta primers, the PCR was carried out. Repertoires were generated with immunoSEQ multiplex PCR, while TCRdb's copy carries only in-frame clones and drops some. The profile shows approximately 280,000 clones, about 87% of them singletons. Every donor was a healthy person donating bone marrow.

This clonotype was obtained from a young woman in good health and CMV-seronegative. The chain joins TRBV5-6 to TRBJ1-5, with D perhaps TRBD1 (6 bases). Sequenced input: PBMCs. Here the CDR3 DNA reads TGTGCCAGCAGCCTCGGGCAGGGGTATCAGCCCCAGCATTTT. As protein: CASSLGQGYQPQHF.